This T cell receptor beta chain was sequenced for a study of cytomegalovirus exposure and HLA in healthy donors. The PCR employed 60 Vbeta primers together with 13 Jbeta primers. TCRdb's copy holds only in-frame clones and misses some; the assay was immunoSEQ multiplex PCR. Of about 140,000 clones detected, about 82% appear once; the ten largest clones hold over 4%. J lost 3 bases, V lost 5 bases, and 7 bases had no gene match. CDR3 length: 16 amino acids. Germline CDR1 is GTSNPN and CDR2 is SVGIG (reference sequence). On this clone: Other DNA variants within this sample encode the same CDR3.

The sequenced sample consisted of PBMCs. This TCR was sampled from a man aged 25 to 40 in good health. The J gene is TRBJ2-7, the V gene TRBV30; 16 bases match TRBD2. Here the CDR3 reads CAWQGLAGGGVYEQYF. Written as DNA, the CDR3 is TGTGCCTGGCAGGGACTAGCGGGAGGGGGGGTCTACGAGCAGTACTTC.